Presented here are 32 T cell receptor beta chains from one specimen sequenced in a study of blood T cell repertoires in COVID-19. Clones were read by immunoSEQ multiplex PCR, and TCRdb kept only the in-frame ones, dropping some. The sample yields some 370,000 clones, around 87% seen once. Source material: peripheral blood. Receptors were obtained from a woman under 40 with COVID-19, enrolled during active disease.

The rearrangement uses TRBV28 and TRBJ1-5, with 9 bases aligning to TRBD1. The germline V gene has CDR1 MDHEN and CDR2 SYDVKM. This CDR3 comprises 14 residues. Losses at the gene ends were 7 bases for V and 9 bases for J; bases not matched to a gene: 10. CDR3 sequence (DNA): TGTGCCAGCACCTACAGGGGGCCCATGACGCCCCAGCATTTT. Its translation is CASTYRGPMTPQHF.

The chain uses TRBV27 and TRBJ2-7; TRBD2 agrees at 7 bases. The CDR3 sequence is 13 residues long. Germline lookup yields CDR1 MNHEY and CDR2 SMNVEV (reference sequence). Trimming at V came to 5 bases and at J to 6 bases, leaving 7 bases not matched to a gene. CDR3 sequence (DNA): TGTGCCAGCAGTACGACTAGCCCCTCCGAGCAGTACTTC. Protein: CASSTTSPSEQYF.

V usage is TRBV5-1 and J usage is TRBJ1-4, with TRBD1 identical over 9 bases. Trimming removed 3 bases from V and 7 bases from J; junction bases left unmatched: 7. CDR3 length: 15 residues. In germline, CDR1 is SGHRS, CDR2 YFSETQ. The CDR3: CASSSGQGVGEKLFF. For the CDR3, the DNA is TGCGCCAGCAGCTCGGGACAGGGTGTAGGTGAAAAACTGTTTTTT.

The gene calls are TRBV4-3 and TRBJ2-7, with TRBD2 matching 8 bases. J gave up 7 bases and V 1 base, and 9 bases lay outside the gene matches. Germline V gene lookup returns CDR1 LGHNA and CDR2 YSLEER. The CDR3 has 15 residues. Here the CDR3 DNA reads TGCGCCAGCAGCCAAGGGGGGCTAGCGGGCGAGGAGCAGTACTTC. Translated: CASSQGGLAGEEQYF.

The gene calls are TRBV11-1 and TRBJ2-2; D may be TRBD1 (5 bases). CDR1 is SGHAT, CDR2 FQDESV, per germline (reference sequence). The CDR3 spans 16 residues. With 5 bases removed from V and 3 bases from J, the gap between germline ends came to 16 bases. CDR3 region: CASSARTSSYTGELFF. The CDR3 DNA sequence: TGTGCCAGCAGCGCACGGACAAGCTCATACACCGGGGAGCTGTTTTTT.

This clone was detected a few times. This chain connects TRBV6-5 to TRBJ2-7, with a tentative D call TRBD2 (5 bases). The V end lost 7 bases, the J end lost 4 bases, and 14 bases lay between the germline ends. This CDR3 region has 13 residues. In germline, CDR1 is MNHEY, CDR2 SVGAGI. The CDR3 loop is CASTRGGSYEQYF. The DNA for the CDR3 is TGTGCCAGCACCCGCGGAGGTTCTTACGAGCAGTACTTC.

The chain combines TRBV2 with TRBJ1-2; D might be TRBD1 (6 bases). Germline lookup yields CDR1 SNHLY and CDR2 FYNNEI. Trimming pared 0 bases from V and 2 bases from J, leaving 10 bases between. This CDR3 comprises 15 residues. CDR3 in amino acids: CASSEAGGRNYGYTF. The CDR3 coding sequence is TGTGCCAGCAGTGAAGCGGGGGGGCGCAACTATGGCTACACCTTC.

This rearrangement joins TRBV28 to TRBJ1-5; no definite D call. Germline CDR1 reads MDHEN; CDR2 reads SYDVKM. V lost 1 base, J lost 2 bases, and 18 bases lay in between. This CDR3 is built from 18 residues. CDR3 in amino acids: CASSLSRTGGGGNQPQHF. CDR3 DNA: TGTGCCAGCAGTTTATCCCGGACCGGCGGAGGAGGCAATCAGCCCCAGCATTTT. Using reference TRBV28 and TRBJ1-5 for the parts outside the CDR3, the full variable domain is DVKVTQSSRYLVKRTGEKVFLECVQDMDHENMFWYRQDPGLGLRLIYFSYDVKMKEKGDIPEGYSVSREKKERFSLILESASTNQTSMYLCASSLSRTGGGGNQPQHFGDGTRLSIL.

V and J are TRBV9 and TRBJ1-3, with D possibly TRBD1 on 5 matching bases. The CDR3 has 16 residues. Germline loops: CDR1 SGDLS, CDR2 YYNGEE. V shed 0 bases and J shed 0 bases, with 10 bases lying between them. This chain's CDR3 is CASSVAPGGSGNTIYF. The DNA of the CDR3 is TGTGCCAGCAGCGTAGCTCCGGGGGGCTCTGGAAACACCATATATTTT.

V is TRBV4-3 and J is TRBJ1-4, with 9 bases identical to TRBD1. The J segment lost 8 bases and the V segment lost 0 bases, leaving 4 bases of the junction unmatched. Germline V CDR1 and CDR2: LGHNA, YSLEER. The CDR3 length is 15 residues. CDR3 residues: CASSQEGTGNEKLFF. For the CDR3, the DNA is TGCGCCAGCAGCCAAGAAGGGACAGGGAACGAAAAACTGTTTTTT.

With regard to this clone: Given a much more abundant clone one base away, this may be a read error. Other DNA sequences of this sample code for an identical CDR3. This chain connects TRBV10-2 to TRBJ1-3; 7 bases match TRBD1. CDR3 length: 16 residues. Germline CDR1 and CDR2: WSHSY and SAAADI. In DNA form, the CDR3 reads TGCGCCAGCACCAAGGACAGGCCAAGCTCTGGAAACACTATATATTTT. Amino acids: CASTKDRPSSGNTIYF.

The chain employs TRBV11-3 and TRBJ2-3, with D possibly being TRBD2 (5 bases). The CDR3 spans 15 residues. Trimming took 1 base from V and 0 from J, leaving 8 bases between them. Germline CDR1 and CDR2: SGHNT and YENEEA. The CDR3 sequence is CASSLGGRSTDTQYF. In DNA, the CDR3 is TGTGCCAGCAGCTTAGGCGGGCGAAGCACAGATACGCAGTATTTT.

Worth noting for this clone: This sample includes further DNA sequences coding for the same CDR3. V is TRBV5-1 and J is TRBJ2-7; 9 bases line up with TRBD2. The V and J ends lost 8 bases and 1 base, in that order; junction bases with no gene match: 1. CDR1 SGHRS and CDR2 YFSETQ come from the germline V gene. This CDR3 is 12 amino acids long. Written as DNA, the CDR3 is TGCGCCAGTAGCGGGAGTTCCTACGAGCAGTACTTC. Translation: CASSGSSYEQYF.

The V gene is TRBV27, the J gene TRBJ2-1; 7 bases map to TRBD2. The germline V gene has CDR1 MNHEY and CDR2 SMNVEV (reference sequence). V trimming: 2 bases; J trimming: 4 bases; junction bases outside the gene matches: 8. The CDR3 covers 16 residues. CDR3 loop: CASSLLAGEFYNEQFF. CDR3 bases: TGTGCCAGCAGTTTACTGGCGGGGGAATTTTACAATGAGCAGTTCTTC.

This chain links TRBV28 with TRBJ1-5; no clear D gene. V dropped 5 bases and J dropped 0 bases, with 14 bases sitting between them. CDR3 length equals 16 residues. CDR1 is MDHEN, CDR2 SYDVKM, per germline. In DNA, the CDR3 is TGTGCCAGCAGTCCCCCCGGAGGGATTAGCAATCAGCCCCAGCATTTT. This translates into CASSPPGGISNQPQHF. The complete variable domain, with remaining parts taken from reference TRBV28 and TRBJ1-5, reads DVKVTQSSRYLVKRTGEKVFLECVQDMDHENMFWYRQDPGLGLRLIYFSYDVKMKEKGDIPEGYSVSREKKERFSLILESASTNQTSMYLCASSPPGGISNQPQHFGDGTRLSIL.

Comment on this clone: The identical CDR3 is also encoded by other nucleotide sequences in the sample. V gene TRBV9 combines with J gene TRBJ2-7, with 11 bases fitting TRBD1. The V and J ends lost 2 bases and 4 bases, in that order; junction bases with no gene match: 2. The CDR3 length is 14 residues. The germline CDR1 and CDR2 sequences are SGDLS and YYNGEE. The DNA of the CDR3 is TGTGCCAGCAGCGTCGGACAGGGGGCTTACGAGCAGTACTTC. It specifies CASSVGQGAYEQYF.

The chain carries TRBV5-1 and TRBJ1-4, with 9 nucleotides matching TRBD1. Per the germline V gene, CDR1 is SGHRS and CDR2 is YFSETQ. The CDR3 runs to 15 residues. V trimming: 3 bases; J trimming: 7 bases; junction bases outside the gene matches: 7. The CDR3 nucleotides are TGCGCCAGCAGCTGGGGGACAGGGAGGAGTGAAAAACTGTTTTTT. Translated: CASSWGTGRSEKLFF.

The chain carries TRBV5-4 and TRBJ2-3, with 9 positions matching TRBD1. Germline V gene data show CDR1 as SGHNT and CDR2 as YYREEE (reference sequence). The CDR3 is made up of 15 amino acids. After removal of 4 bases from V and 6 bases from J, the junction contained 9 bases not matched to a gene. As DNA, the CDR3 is TGTGCCAGCAGCAAGAAACAGGGGGCATTGGATACGCAGTATTTT. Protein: CASSKKQGALDTQYF.

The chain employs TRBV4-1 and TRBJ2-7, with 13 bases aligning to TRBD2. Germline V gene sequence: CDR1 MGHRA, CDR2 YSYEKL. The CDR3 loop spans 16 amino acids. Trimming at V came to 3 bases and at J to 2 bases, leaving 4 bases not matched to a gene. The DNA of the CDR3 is TGCGCCAGCAGCCAGGGACTAGCGGGACTGACCTACGAGCAGTACTTC. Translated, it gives CASSQGLAGLTYEQYF.

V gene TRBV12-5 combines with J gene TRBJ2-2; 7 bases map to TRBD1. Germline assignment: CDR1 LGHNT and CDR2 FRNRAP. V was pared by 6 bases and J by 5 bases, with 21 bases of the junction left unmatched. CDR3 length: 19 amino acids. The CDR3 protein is CASGPPEVGTEVSTGELFF. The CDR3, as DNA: TGTGCTAGTGGCCCTCCCGAGGTTGGGACAGAGGTTTCTACCGGGGAGCTGTTTTTT.

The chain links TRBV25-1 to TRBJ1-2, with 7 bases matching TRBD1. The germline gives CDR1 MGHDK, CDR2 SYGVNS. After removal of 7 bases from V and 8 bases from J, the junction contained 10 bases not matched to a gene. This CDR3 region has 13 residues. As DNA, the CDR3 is TGTGCCAGCACTCCGACAGGGCTTGGCGGCTACACCTTC. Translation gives CASTPTGLGGYTF.

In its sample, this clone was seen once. The CDR3 sequence is CASGYPREGGKGEKLFF. The CDR3 nucleotides read TGTGCCAGCGGCTACCCACGGGAAGGGGGTAAGGGTGAAAAACTGTTTTTT. The V and J genes are TRBV28 and TRBJ1-4; D possibly corresponds to TRBD1 (6 bases). V lost 8 bases and J lost 7, with 26 bases in between. This CDR3 spans 17 amino acids. Germline loops: CDR1 MDHEN, CDR2 SYDVKM.

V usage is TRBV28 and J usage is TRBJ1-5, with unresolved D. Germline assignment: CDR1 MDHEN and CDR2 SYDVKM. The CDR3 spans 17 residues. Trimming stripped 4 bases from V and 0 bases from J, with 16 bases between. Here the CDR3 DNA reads TGTGCCAGCAGTTCCCCAGCGGGAGGGAGTAGCAATCAGCCCCAGCATTTT. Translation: CASSSPAGGSSNQPQHF.

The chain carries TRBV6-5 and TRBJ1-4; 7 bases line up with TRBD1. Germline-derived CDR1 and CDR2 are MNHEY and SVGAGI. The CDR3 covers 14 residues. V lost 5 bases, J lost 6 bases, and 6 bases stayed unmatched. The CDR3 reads CASSPLGGYEKLFF. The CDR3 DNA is TGTGCCAGCAGTCCCCTAGGGGGCTATGAAAAACTGTTTTTT.

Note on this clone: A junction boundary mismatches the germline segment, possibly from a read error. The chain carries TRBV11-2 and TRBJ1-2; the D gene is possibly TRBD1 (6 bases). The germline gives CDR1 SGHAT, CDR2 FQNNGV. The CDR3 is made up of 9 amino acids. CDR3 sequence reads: CASSSRQDF. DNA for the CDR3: TGTGCCAGCAGCTCACGACAGGACTTC.

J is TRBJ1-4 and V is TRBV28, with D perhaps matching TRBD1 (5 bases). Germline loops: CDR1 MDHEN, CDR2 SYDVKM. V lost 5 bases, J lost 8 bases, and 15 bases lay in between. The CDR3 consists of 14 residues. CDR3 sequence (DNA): TGTGCCAGCAGTCCTGGCCCCGGGGGAGAAAAACTGTTTTTT. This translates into CASSPGPGGEKLFF.

CDR3 sequence reads: CASSGLAERDEQFF. The DNA of the CDR3 is TGTGCCAGCAGTGGACTAGCGGAGAGGGATGAGCAGTTCTTC. The V gene is TRBV25-1, the J gene TRBJ2-1; the match to TRBD2 covers 9 bases. Per the germline V gene, CDR1 is MGHDK and CDR2 is SYGVNS. This CDR3 is built from 14 residues. The V segment lost 4 bases and the J segment 8 bases; nucleotides outside the gene matches: 6.

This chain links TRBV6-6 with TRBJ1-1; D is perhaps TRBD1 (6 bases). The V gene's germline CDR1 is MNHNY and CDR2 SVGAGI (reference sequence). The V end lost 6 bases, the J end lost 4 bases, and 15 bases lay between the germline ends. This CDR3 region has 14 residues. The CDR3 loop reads CASSYAPQGTEAFF. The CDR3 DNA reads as TGTGCCAGCAGCTACGCCCCACAGGGCACTGAAGCTTTCTTT.

The DNA for the CDR3 is TGTGCCAGCACCGACAGGGGAGGAGGCACAGATACGCAGTATTTT. It yields the protein CASTDRGGGTDTQYF. This chain uses TRBV11-2 with TRBJ2-3; the match to TRBD1 covers 8 bases. The germline CDR1 and CDR2 sequences are SGHAT and FQNNGV. The CDR3 runs to 15 residues. V trimming: 7 bases; J trimming: 1 base; junction bases outside the gene matches: 7.

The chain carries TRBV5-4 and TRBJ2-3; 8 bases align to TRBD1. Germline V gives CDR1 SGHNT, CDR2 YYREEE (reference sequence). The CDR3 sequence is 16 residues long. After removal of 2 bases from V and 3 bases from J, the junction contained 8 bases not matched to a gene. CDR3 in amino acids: CASSLRGTGVTDTQYF. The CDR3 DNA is TGTGCCAGCAGCTTAAGGGGGACAGGAGTGACAGATACGCAGTATTTT.

The CDR3 DNA follows: TGCAGTGCTAGTCAGGGGCCAGATACGCAGTATTTT. As protein: CSASQGPDTQYF. This chain uses TRBV20-1 with TRBJ2-3; possible D gene TRBD1, 6 bases. This CDR3 region has 12 residues. Germline lookup yields CDR1 DFQATT and CDR2 SNEGSKA (reference sequence). The V end lost 3 bases, the J end lost 4 bases, and 8 bases lay between the germline ends.

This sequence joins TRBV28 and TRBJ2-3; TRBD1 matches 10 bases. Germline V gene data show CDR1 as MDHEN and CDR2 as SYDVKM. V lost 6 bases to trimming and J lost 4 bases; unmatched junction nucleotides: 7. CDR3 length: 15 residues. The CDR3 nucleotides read TGTGCCAGCAGGCGGACAGGGGGGAGGGCAGATACGCAGTATTTT. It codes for CASRRTGGRADTQYF.